Following are 17 T cell receptor beta chains from one sample sequenced in a study of T cells in Graves' hyperthyroidism and ophthalmopathy. Amplification of TCR beta CDR3 regions used RNA as the template. Carried out on the TCR CDR3, a first-round RT-PCR used the HTBI primer set. TCRdb processed the multiplex PCR reads anew with MiXCR; each CDR3 protein has one entry. The table has nearly 110,000 distinct CDR3 sequences, 16% seen once. The sequencing input was blood. The receptors were sampled from a woman aged 50 to 60 with Graves' hyperthyroidism.

This clonotype came up many times. The rearrangement joins TRBV9 to TRBJ2-1; D possibly corresponds to TRBD2 (5 bases). V lost 0 bases and J 0 bases, leaving 7 bases between the germline ends. Per the germline V gene, CDR1 is SGDLS and CDR2 is YYNGEE. This CDR3 contains 15 residues. CDR3 protein: CASSVGRGSYNEQFF. CDR3 nucleotide sequence: TGTGCCAGCAGCGTAGGCCGGGGCTCCTACAATGAGCAGTTCTTC.

This clonotype was detected ten times or more. The chain employs TRBV18 and TRBJ1-4; D is perhaps TRBD1 (5 bases). Germline V lookup: CDR1 KGHSH, CDR2 LQKENI. The CDR3 extends over 14 amino acids. Between the trimmed V and J ends, which lost 6 bases and 6 bases, there was a span of 14 bases. The CDR3 loop reads CASSRTLYDEKLFF. CDR3 coding DNA: TGTGCCAGCTCGCGGACACTTTACGATGAAAAACTGTTTTTT.

On this clonotype: This may come from a read error, since a much larger clone is one base off. The chain uses TRBV9 and TRBJ2-5; D is perhaps TRBD1 (6 bases). This CDR3 is 14 amino acids long. Per the germline V gene, CDR1 is SGDLS and CDR2 is YYNGEE. This CDR3 is CSSSTTGLGETQYF. CDR3 bases: TGTTCCAGCAGTACTACAGGGTTGGGTGAGACCCAGTACTTC.

This clonotype was detected ten times or more. The chain uses TRBV27 and TRBJ2-1; 10 bases are a match to TRBD2. The junction had 9 bases not matched to a gene; V was cut back by 3 bases and J by 4 bases. The CDR3 contains 17 residues. CDR1 is MNHEY, CDR2 SMNVEV, per germline (reference sequence). CDR3 in amino acids: CASSLGPAGGKYNEQFF. CDR3 coding DNA: TGTGCCAGCAGTTTGGGCCCAGCGGGAGGGAAGTACAATGAGCAGTTCTTC.

This clonotype was counted at least ten times. The chain joins TRBV28 to TRBJ1-6, with 7 bases lining up with TRBD1. V trimming: 7 bases; J trimming: 9 bases; junction bases outside the gene matches: 3. The CDR3 is 12 amino acids. CDR1 MDHEN and CDR2 SYDVKM come from the germline V gene. CDR3 amino acids: CASNRGGSPLHF. The CDR3 DNA is TGTGCCAGCAACAGGGGTGGTTCACCCCTCCACTTT.

This clonotype was recorded many times. The chain joins TRBV20-1 to TRBJ2-1; TRBD2 aligns across 8 bases. The CDR3 sequence is 15 residues long. Germline V gene sequence: CDR1 DFQATT, CDR2 SNEGSKA (reference sequence). Trimming removed 6 bases from V and 6 bases from J; junction bases left unmatched: 13. The CDR3 DNA reads as TGCAGTGCAAGCGATAGCGGGATTACTCTCAATGAGCAGTTCTTC. Amino acid sequence: CSASDSGITLNEQFF.

There are many counts of this clonotype. This rearrangement joins TRBV3-1 to TRBJ2-1, with 11 bases aligning to TRBD2. Germline V CDR1 and CDR2: LGHDT, YNNKEL (reference sequence). The junction had 5 bases not matched to a gene; V was cut back by 5 bases and J by 5 bases. This CDR3 comprises 15 residues. CDR3 amino acids: CASSTRLAGNNEQFF. The CDR3 DNA is TGTGCCAGCAGCACGAGACTAGCGGGAAACAATGAGCAGTTCTTC.

This clonotype was counted ten times or more. The genes are TRBV20-1 and TRBJ2-1, with 7 bases lining up with TRBD2. Germline V gene sequence: CDR1 DFQATT, CDR2 SNEGSKA (reference sequence). The trim removed 7 bases at V and 9 bases at J, leaving 9 bases unmatched. The CDR3 is 12 residues long. DNA of the CDR3: TGCAGTGTGGATAGGACTAGAGGTGAGCAGTTCTTC. It is translated as CSVDRTRGEQFF.

In its sample, this clonotype was seen many times. The chain has TRBV7-3 and TRBJ2-1, with no clear D. Trimming took 1 base from V and 4 from J, leaving 14 bases between them. This CDR3 comprises 16 residues. In germline, CDR1 is SGHTA, CDR2 FQGTGA. CDR3 in amino acids: CASSLMAREAYNEQFF. CDR3 bases: TGTGCCAGCAGCTTAATGGCGCGAGAGGCTTACAATGAGCAGTTCTTC.

This clonotype has just a few counts. The gene calls are TRBV20-1 and TRBJ2-3; TRBD2 aligns across 9 bases. Germline V gene lookup returns CDR1 DFQATT and CDR2 SNEGSKA (reference sequence). V lost 6 bases, J lost 1 base, and 14 bases stayed unmatched. The CDR3 totals 17 residues. The CDR3 nucleotides read TGCAGTGCCCCCGGGACCGGGACTAGCAACGGCACAGATACGCAGTATTTT. Protein product: CSAPGTGTSNGTDTQYF.

The count of this clonotype is one. CDR3 bases: TGTGCCAGCTCACGTAAGGAGTCCGGGGAGCTGTTTTTT. It codes for CASSRKESGELFF. The chain carries TRBV18 and TRBJ2-2, with D unclear. The CDR3 contains 13 residues. Looked up from germline, CDR1 is KGHSH and CDR2 is LQKENI. V lost 4 bases, J lost 6 bases, and 9 bases lay in between. Complete variable domain (other parts from reference TRBV18 and TRBJ2-2): NAGVMQNPRHLVRRRGQEARLRCSPMKGHSHVYWYRQLPEEGLKFMVYLQKENIIDESGMPKERFSAEFPKEGPSILRIQQVVRGDSAAYFCASSRKESGELFFGEGSRLTVL.

This clonotype was recorded many times. This may come from a read error, since a much larger clone is one base off. V and J are TRBV20-1 and TRBJ1-6, with D possibly being TRBD1 (5 bases). V was shortened by 6 bases and J by 0 bases, with 21 bases between the two germline ends. There are 18 residues in the CDR3. Germline assignment: CDR1 DFQATT and CDR2 SNEGSKA (reference sequence). CDR3 sequence (DNA): TGCAGTGCCCTCCCGGGACGGGTTGTAAGCTCCTATAATTCACCCCTCCACTTT. Translating it yields CSALPGRVVSSYNSPLHF.

This clonotype was found many times. The genes are TRBV6-2 or TRBV6-3 and TRBJ2-2; possible D gene TRBD2, 5 bases. CDR1 and CDR2 from the germline V gene are MNHEY and SVGEGT. Trimming stripped 8 bases from V and 2 bases from J, with 15 bases between. The CDR3 totals 15 residues. The CDR3 reads CASASRGENTGELFF. CDR3 DNA sequence: TGTGCCAGCGCGTCCCGGGGAGAAAACACCGGGGAGCTGTTTTTT.

The V and J genes are TRBV20-1 and TRBJ1-3; 8 positions agree with TRBD1. Germline CDR1 DFQATT, CDR2 SNEGSKA (reference sequence). Germline trimming cut 2 bases from V and 3 bases from J; bases unmatched to any gene: 3. This CDR3 spans 14 amino acids. CDR3 sequence: CSARRTGFGNTIYF. The CDR3 DNA reads as TGCAGTGCTAGACGGACAGGGTTTGGAAACACCATATATTTT.

This clonotype was counted at least ten times. J is TRBJ1-2 and V is TRBV27; 9 bases are a match to TRBD1. This CDR3 has 13 residues. In germline, CDR1 is MNHEY, CDR2 SMNVEV (reference sequence). The trim removed 6 bases at V and 8 bases at J, leaving 7 bases unmatched. The CDR3 spells CASRLQGARGYTF. CDR3 coding DNA: TGTGCCAGCAGGTTACAGGGGGCGAGGGGCTACACCTTC.

The V and J genes are TRBV2 and TRBJ2-7; 11 bases map to TRBD2. V was clipped by 6 bases and J by 2 bases; unmatched bases: 6. Germline lookup yields CDR1 SNHLY and CDR2 FYNNEI. The CDR3 runs to 15 residues. Here the CDR3 DNA reads TGTGCCAGCAGGGGGGGGACTAGCGGAACCTACGAGCAGTACTTC. Its translation: CASRGGTSGTYEQYF.

This clonotype was counted ten times or more. J is TRBJ1-2 and V is TRBV24-1, with a weak D call TRBD1 (6 bases). There are 17 residues in the CDR3. Germline-derived CDR1 and CDR2 are KGHDR and SFDVKD. Between the trimmed V and J ends, which lost 2 bases and 6 bases, there was a span of 21 bases. This chain's CDR3 is CATSDSETMASGDGYTF. CDR3 coding DNA: TGTGCCACCAGTGATTCGGAGACTATGGCCTCAGGGGATGGCTACACCTTC.